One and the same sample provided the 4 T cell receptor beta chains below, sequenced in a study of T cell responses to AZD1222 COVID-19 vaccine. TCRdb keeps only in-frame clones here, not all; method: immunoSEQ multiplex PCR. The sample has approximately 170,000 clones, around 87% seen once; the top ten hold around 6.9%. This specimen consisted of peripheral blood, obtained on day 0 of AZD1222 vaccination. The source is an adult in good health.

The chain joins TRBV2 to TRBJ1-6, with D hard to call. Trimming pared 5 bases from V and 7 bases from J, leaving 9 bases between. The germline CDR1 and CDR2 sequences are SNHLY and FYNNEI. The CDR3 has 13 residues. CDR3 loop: CASSTERNSPLHF. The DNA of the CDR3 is TGTGCCAGCAGTACAGAAAGAAATTCACCCCTCCACTTT.

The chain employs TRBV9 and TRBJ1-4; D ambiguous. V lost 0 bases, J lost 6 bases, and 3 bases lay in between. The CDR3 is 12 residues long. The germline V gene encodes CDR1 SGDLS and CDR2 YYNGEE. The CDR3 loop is CASSVGDEKLFF. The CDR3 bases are TGTGCCAGCAGCGTAGGGGATGAAAAACTGTTTTTT.

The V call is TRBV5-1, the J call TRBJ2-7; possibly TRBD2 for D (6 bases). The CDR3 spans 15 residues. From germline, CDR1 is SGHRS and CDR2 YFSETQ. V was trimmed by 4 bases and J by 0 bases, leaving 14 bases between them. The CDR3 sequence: CASSPGGRSSYEQYF. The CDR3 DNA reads TGCGCCAGCAGCCCCGGGGGTCGGAGCTCCTACGAGCAGTACTTC.

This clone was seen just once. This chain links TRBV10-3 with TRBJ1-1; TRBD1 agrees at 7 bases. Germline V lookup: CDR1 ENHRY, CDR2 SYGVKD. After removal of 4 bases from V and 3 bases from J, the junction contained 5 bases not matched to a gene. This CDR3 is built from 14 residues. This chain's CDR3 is CAISVRDSDTEAFF. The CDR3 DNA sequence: TGTGCCATCAGTGTAAGGGACAGTGACACTGAAGCTTTCTTT.